This T cell receptor beta chain came from a study of T-cell memory formation after mild COVID-19. Study-level background: In these data, TCR clusters were largely donor specific.

TCRdb independently ran MiXCR on the 5' RACE reads; one entry per CDR3 protein. The data hold fewer than 700,000 distinct CDR3 sequences, with about a fifth observed a single time. In the case of this clonotype: The antigen is undetermined.

Whole-study findings and limits: Prior to infection, memory already included some responding clones, suggesting cross-reactive memory joined. Clones that contracted from day 15 to 85 had balanced CD4/CD8; later expanders were CD4+ biased.

The clonotype was recovered from an adult woman who had mild COVID-19 (a few samples of this study predate the infection). Cell type and time point are not known. The specimen sequenced was PBMCs or a T cell subset sorted from them (not recorded which).

The CDR3 here is CATTPGTGSTEAFF. CDR3 nucleotide sequence: TGTGCCACCACCCCCGGGACAGGGAGCACTGAAGCTTTCTTT. The V call is TRBV15, the J call TRBJ1-1; 9 nucleotides match TRBD1. The germline V gene encodes CDR1 LNHNV and CDR2 YYDKDF (reference sequence). The CDR3 has 14 residues. J was trimmed by 4 bases and V by 7 bases; bases with no gene match: 7.